This T cell receptor beta chain was retrieved from a study of radiation and T cells in renal cell carcinoma. Study in general: Nephrectomy followed 15 Gy stereotactic body radiation by 4 weeks.

Whole-study results and caveats: In blood, top tumor clones expanded by 2 weeks, shrinking by 4. Baseline intratumoral clonotype presence is unknown without pretreatment biopsies.

The length of the CDR3 is 14 residues. V lost 2 bases, J lost 0 bases, and 5 bases lay in between. Per the germline V gene, CDR1 is SGHDN and CDR2 is FVKESK. Assay used: immunoSEQ multiplex PCR; TCRdb lists only in-frame clones, some missing. The table shows roughly 120,000 clones, with around four fifths occurring only once. Specified time point: blood 2 weeks post-SBRT. Treatment noted: 15 Gy SBRT to primary tumor, nephrectomy 4 weeks later. Notes on this clone: The antigen remains unidentified.

The chain links TRBV14 to TRBJ2-1; D unresolved. This receptor was identified in a woman in her fifties or sixties with renal cell carcinoma. The source was blood, collected from a patient whose treatment included radiotherapy and nephrectomy. This chain's CDR3 is CASSQTDSYNEQFF. The CDR3 DNA reads as TGTGCCAGCAGCCAAACCGACTCCTACAATGAGCAGTTCTTC.